The 21 T cell receptor beta chains presented below share a single source sample, sequenced in a study of blood T cell repertoires in COVID-19. The repertoire was sequenced with immunoSEQ multiplex PCR; TCRdb's copy has only in-frame clones and lacks some. The profile shows over 200,000 clones, almost 90% of them singletons. The specimen sequenced was peripheral blood. All receptors derive from a woman aged 60-75 years with acute or convalescent COVID-19.

The count of this clone is one. The V and J genes are TRBV2 and TRBJ2-3, with TRBD1 as a possible D gene (6 bases). In germline, CDR1 is SNHLY, CDR2 FYNNEI. The CDR3 is 15 amino acids. The CDR3 DNA reads TGTGCTTCACAGGGCCAGGGTAGAGTCCCAGATACGCAGTATTTT. Translation gives CASQGQGRVPDTQYF.

The V and J genes are TRBV5-1 and TRBJ1-2, with D perhaps matching TRBD1 (6 bases). CDR1 is SGHRS and CDR2 is YFSETQ in the germline V gene. The CDR3 runs to 16 residues. Trimming left V 0 bases short and J 0 bases short, with 12 bases between. CDR3 protein: CASSLDGGAPNYGYTF. The CDR3 nucleotides read TGCGCCAGCAGCTTGGATGGGGGGGCCCCTAACTATGGCTACACCTTC. Filled out from reference TRBV5-1 and TRBJ1-2, the complete variable domain reads KAGVTQTPRYLIKTRGQQVTLSCSPISGHRSVSWYQQTPGQGLQFLFEYFSETQRNKGNFPGRFSGRQFSNSRSEMNVSTLELGDSALYLCASSLDGGAPNYGYTFGSGTRLTVV.

This chain joins TRBV19 and TRBJ2-7; D is ambiguous. In germline, CDR1 is LNHDA, CDR2 SQIVND (reference sequence). Trimming removed 1 base from V and 3 bases from J, with 10 bases in between. This CDR3 has 14 residues. Here the CDR3 DNA reads TGTGCCAGTAGTATAGTCGGCAGGCGCTACGAGCAGTACTTC. This codes for CASSIVGRRYEQYF.

The J gene is TRBJ2-3, the V gene TRBV5-1; 8 bases map to TRBD2. CDR1 SGHRS and CDR2 YFSETQ come from the germline V gene. V lost 4 bases to trimming and J lost 2 bases; unmatched junction nucleotides: 9. This CDR3 has 16 amino acids. The CDR3 sequence is CASSPHGGAATDTQYF. CDR3 DNA sequence: TGCGCCAGCAGCCCCCACGGGGGGGCTGCCACAGATACGCAGTATTTT.

This clone has just one count. The genes are TRBV24-1 and TRBJ1-2; 7 nucleotides align to TRBD1. CDR3 length: 16 amino acids. CDR1 KGHDR and CDR2 SFDVKD come from the germline V gene. V shed 0 bases and J 5 bases; nucleotides not matched to a gene: 8. The chain's CDR3 is CATSDLGQGESYGYTF. DNA for the CDR3: TGTGCCACCAGTGATTTGGGGCAGGGGGAATCGTATGGCTACACCTTC.

V gene TRBV28 combines with J gene TRBJ1-6; D is perhaps TRBD1 (5 bases). Between the trimmed V and J ends, which lost 5 bases and 5 bases, there was a span of 13 bases. There are 15 residues in the CDR3. CDR1 and CDR2 (germline): MDHEN, SYDVKM. CDR3 protein: CASSRQGGDNSPLHF. The CDR3 bases are TGTGCCAGCAGTCGGCAGGGAGGGGATAATTCACCCCTCCACTTT. Supplemented by reference TRBV28 and TRBJ1-6, the full variable domain reads DVKVTQSSRYLVKRTGEKVFLECVQDMDHENMFWYRQDPGLGLRLIYFSYDVKMKEKGDIPEGYSVSREKKERFSLILESASTNQTSMYLCASSRQGGDNSPLHFGNGTRLTVT.

The rearrangement joins TRBV29-1 to TRBJ2-1; 10 bases are shared with TRBD2. The CDR3 has 15 amino acids. Trimming took 7 bases from V and 4 from J; bases not matched to a gene: 10. From germline, CDR1 is SQVTM and CDR2 ANQGSEA. The CDR3 nucleotides read TGCAGCGACCAACCAACTAGCGGGATGTACAATGAGCAGTTCTTC. It is translated as CSDQPTSGMYNEQFF.

The gene calls are TRBV7-9 and TRBJ1-2; the D is unclear. Per the germline V gene, CDR1 is SEHNR and CDR2 is FQNEAQ (reference sequence). CDR3 size: 13 residues. V was cut by 0 bases and J by 8 bases, with 10 bases left in between. Here the CDR3 reads CASSLASGRGYTF. The CDR3, as DNA: TGTGCCAGCAGCTTAGCGAGTGGGAGAGGCTACACCTTC.

This chain connects TRBV9 to TRBJ2-3, with 12 bases identical to TRBD2. V lost 3 bases to trimming and J lost 4 bases; unmatched junction nucleotides: 3. The CDR3 spans 15 residues. Germline loops: CDR1 SGDLS, CDR2 YYNGEE. CDR3 residues: CASSASGGAADTQYF. In nucleotides, the CDR3 is TGTGCCAGCAGCGCTAGCGGGGGGGCCGCAGATACGCAGTATTTT. Full variable domain (rest looked up from reference TRBV9 and TRBJ2-3): DSGVTQTPKHLITATGQRVTLRCSPRSGDLSVYWYQQSLDQGLQFLIQYYNGEERAKGNILERFSAQQFPDLHSELNLSSLELGDSALYFCASSASGGAADTQYFGPGTRLTVL.

The chain employs TRBV5-1 and TRBJ2-2; D possibly corresponds to TRBD1 (6 bases). This CDR3 has 15 amino acids. V was trimmed by 1 base and J by 7 bases, leaving 14 bases between them. Germline V gene sequence: CDR1 SGHRS, CDR2 YFSETQ. This CDR3 is CASSLRGMDNGELFF. DNA for the CDR3: TGCGCCAGCAGCTTGAGGGGGATGGATAACGGGGAGCTGTTTTTT.

The V and J genes are TRBV6-1 and TRBJ1-3, with 7 bases fitting TRBD1. The trim removed 2 bases at V and 8 bases at J, leaving 15 bases unmatched. This CDR3 has 17 amino acids. Germline values: CDR1 MNHNS, CDR2 SASEGT. The CDR3 bases are TGTGCCAGCAGTGAATTATTACAGGGGCTTCTGAAGGACACCATATATTTT. As protein: CASSELLQGLLKDTIYF.

The chain links TRBV19 to TRBJ1-5, with 9 bases identical to TRBD1. The CDR3 totals 16 residues. The trim removed 4 bases at V and 6 bases at J, leaving 10 bases unmatched. Looked up from germline, CDR1 is LNHDA and CDR2 is SQIVND (reference sequence). The CDR3, as DNA: TGTGCCAGTAGTACAGGACAGGGGTTAGATGGTCAGCCCCAGCATTTT. Its translation is CASSTGQGLDGQPQHF. Looking up the rest from reference TRBV19 and TRBJ1-5 gives the full variable domain: DGGITQSPKYLFRKEGQNVTLSCEQNLNHDAMYWYRQDPGQGLRLIYYSQIVNDFQKGDIAEGYSVSREKKESFPLTVTSAQKNPTAFYLCASSTGQGLDGQPQHFGDGTRLSIL.

In its sample, this clone was seen a few times. The V gene is TRBV12-3 or TRBV12-4, the J gene TRBJ2-5, with D hard to call. CDR3 size: 13 residues. The V end was cut by 2 bases, the J end by 5 bases, with 9 bases between. The CDR3 spells CASSLTRWETQYF. CDR3 in DNA: TGTGCCAGCAGTTTAACCAGATGGGAGACCCAGTACTTC.

This chain joins TRBV5-1 and TRBJ1-1; a weak D match, TRBD1 (5 bases). The CDR3 has 15 amino acids. V lost 1 base, J lost 5 bases, and 15 bases lay in between. In germline, CDR1 is SGHRS, CDR2 YFSETQ. CDR3 in DNA: TGCGCCAGCAGCTTGTCGGCAGGGCTATTAACTGAAGCTTTCTTT. This encodes CASSLSAGLLTEAFF.

This rearrangement joins TRBV5-1 to TRBJ2-1; D perhaps matches TRBD1 (5 bases). The CDR3 is 15 residues long. Germline V lookup: CDR1 SGHRS, CDR2 YFSETQ. Trimming shortened V by 1 base and J by 1 base, and 9 bases separated the two germline ends. CDR3 region: CASSLQGQSYNEQFF. Written as DNA, the CDR3 is TGCGCCAGCAGCTTGCAGGGTCAGTCCTACAATGAGCAGTTCTTC.

The chain combines TRBV10-2 with TRBJ1-2; D unclear. CDR3 size: 14 residues. V lost 0 bases and J 4 bases, leaving 9 bases between the germline ends. CDR1 WSHSY and CDR2 SAAADI come from the germline V gene. The CDR3 reads CASSESAGLYGYTF. Written as DNA, the CDR3 is TGCGCCAGCAGTGAGTCGGCAGGTCTCTATGGCTACACCTTC.

The chain links TRBV30 to TRBJ1-2; 7 nucleotides align to TRBD1. Germline V gene sequence: CDR1 GTSNPN, CDR2 SVGIG (reference sequence). This CDR3 contains 15 residues. V gave up 2 bases and J gave up 5 bases; unmatched junction bases: 11. CDR3 protein: CAWSLMAGGSYGYTF. CDR3 in DNA: TGTGCCTGGAGTCTCATGGCAGGGGGGTCGTATGGCTACACCTTC.

The J gene is TRBJ1-5, the V gene TRBV19; TRBD1 might be the D (6 bases). The CDR3 runs 15 residues. V lost 6 bases to trimming and J lost 0 bases, with 12 bases between them. Germline V lookup: CDR1 LNHDA, CDR2 SQIVND (reference sequence). In nucleotides, the CDR3 is TGTGCCAGTAGCCTCAGGGGCTATAGCAATCAGCCCCAGCATTTT. Its protein is CASSLRGYSNQPQHF. The full variable domain, completed using reference TRBV19 and TRBJ1-5, is DGGITQSPKYLFRKEGQNVTLSCEQNLNHDAMYWYRQDPGQGLRLIYYSQIVNDFQKGDIAEGYSVSREKKESFPLTVTSAQKNPTAFYLCASSLRGYSNQPQHFGDGTRLSIL.

V is TRBV9 and J is TRBJ1-6; tentatively, D is TRBD1 (5 bases). The germline V gene has CDR1 SGDLS and CDR2 YYNGEE. The V and J ends lost 0 bases and 7 bases respectively, with 14 bases between them. The CDR3 is made up of 16 amino acids. The chain's CDR3 is CASSVAGGVVNSPLHF. CDR3 in DNA: TGTGCCAGCAGCGTAGCTGGGGGGGTTGTGAATTCACCCCTCCACTTT.

V usage is TRBV6-4 and J usage is TRBJ1-1; D call uncertain. The CDR3 extends over 13 amino acids. V lost 6 bases to trimming and J lost 1 base, with 9 bases between them. Germline values: CDR1 MRHNA, CDR2 SNTAGT. The CDR3 sequence: CASSVTQNTEAFF. The CDR3 nucleotides read TGTGCCAGCAGCGTCACACAGAACACTGAAGCTTTCTTT.

This rearrangement joins TRBV30 to TRBJ2-6; TRBD1 is a possible D gene (6 bases). CDR1 and CDR2 from the germline V gene are GTSNPN and SVGIG (reference sequence). This CDR3 spans 15 amino acids. With 2 bases removed from V and 0 bases from J, the gap between germline ends came to 8 bases. The CDR3 DNA reads TGTGCCTGGAGTACAGGGTACTCTGGGGCCAACGTCCTGACTTTC. Translating gives CAWSTGYSGANVLTF. Full variable domain (missing parts from reference TRBV30 and TRBJ2-6): SQTIHQWPATLVQPVGSPLSLECTVEGTSNPNLYWYRQAAGRGLQLLFYSVGIGQISSEVPQNLSASRPQDRQFILSSKKLLLSDSGFYLCAWSTGYSGANVLTFGAGSRLTVL.